Listed below are T cell receptor beta chains from one sample, sequenced in a study of identical twins. MiXCR, applied by TCRdb to the 5' RACE reads, yields one record per CDR3 protein. The profile shows hundreds of thousands of distinct CDR3 sequences, less than 25% of them singletons. The data were also submitted as part of a second study, on T cells expressing NK-cell markers.

Material: PBMCs. Receptors originate from a woman aged 18-30 years in good health. Both conserved end residues are part of each CDR3. A D gene is named only where the DNA matches it firmly. Clone size appears in some rows only: once, few, many, or a class for an expanded clone.

>TRBJ2-5|few|TRBV10-2|-
CASSSWVGQETQYF
TGCGCCAGCAGTTCATGGGTCGGTCAAGAGACCCAGTACTTC
>TRBJ2-3|-|TRBV15|-
CATSRETDPRADTQYF
TGTGCCACCAGCAGAGAGACGGATCCTCGGGCGGATACGCAGTATTTT
>TRBJ2-7|few|TRBV29-1|TRBD2
CSVALTTSVYEQYF
TGCAGCGTGGCCCTAACTACTAGCGTCTACGAGCAGTACTTC
>TRBJ1-2|few|TRBV7-2|-
CASSSSADGDIGGGYTF
TGTGCCAGCAGCTCATCTGCGGACGGTGACATAGGCGGTGGCTACACCTTC
>TRBJ2-3|-|TRBV7-9|-
CATEDSTDTQYF
TGTGCCACCGAGGACAGCACAGATACGCAGTATTTT
>TRBJ1-3|-|TRBV29-1|-
CSVVSGGNTIYF
TGCAGCGTTGTTTCGGGGGGAAACACCATATATTTT
>TRBJ1-2|-|TRBV6-1|TRBD1
CASSDSQGGYTF
TGTGCCAGCAGTGATTCACAGGGGGGCTACACCTTC
>TRBJ2-3|-|TRBV20-1|TRBD2
CSASTPGGGLLDTQYF
TGCAGTGCTAGTACCCCGGGGGGGGGACTTCTCGATACGCAGTATTTT
>TRBJ2-5|many|TRBV20-1|TRBD1
CSAREDREETQYF
TGCAGTGCTAGAGAAGACAGGGAAGAGACCCAGTACTTC
>TRBJ2-1|few|TRBV25-1|-
CASSEWGGNYNEQFF
TGTGCCAGCAGTGAATGGGGGGGCAACTACAATGAGCAGTTCTTC
>TRBJ2-1|-|TRBV12-3/TRBV12-4|-
CASGQGHLEFF
TGTGCCAGCGGGCAGGGACACTTAGAGTTCTTC
>TRBJ2-2|many|TRBV12-3/TRBV12-4|-
CASSPRGGLWTTGELFF
TGTGCCAGCAGCCCCAGGGGGGGGCTTTGGACCACCGGGGAGCTGTTTTTT
>TRBJ2-6|once|TRBV10-3|-
CAIYREGANVLTF
TGTGCCATCTACAGGGAAGGGGCCAACGTCCTGACTTTC
>TRBJ2-1|few|TRBV6-1|TRBD2
CASNPRIAGEEQFF
TGTGCCAGCAACCCTAGGATAGCGGGAGAGGAGCAGTTCTTC
>TRBJ2-5|-|TRBV12-3/TRBV12-4|-
CASTARGGETQYF
TGTGCCAGCACCGCACGAGGCGGCGAGACCCAGTACTTC
>TRBJ2-1|few|TRBV2|-
CASSETVRYNEQFF
TGTGCCAGCAGTGAGACAGTTCGGTACAATGAGCAGTTCTTC
>TRBJ2-3|-|TRBV5-4|-
CASSLDVTSQGTDTQYF
TGTGCCAGCAGCTTGGATGTGACATCCCAGGGCACAGATACGCAGTATTTT
>TRBJ2-7|-|TRBV12-3/TRBV12-4|-
CASSFGLPSEQYF
TGTGCCAGCAGTTTTGGTCTGCCTAGTGAGCAGTACTTC